The rows below give T cell receptor beta chains drawn from one sample of a study of blood T cell repertoires in COVID-19. Sequenced by immunoSEQ multiplex PCR; TCRdb stores in-frame clones only, minus some. Found here are tens of thousands of clones, roughly 83% of them singletons; the top ten hold 6.9%. Sequencing was performed on peripheral blood. These receptors were collected from a man in his thirties or forties with COVID-19, enrolled during active disease. The CDR3 runs from the conserved cysteine through the conserved F or W. The D gene is left open where the match is weak. Some rows have no size entry. The others give once, few or many, or a class for an expanded clone.

d_gene	abundance	v_gene	j_gene	CDR3aa	CDR3nt
-	-	TRBV18	TRBJ2-7	CASSPTGAARYEQYF	TGTGCCAGCTCACCAACTGGGGCCGCCCGCTACGAGCAGTACTTC
-	-	TRBV7-8	TRBJ2-1	CASSLVSVPTGDEQFF	TGTGCCAGCAGCTTAGTCTCCGTCCCAACCGGGGATGAGCAGTTCTTC
-	-	TRBV2	TRBJ1-4	CALGQLHEKLFF	TGTGCCCTAGGACAGCTCCATGAAAAACTGTTTTTT
-	-	TRBV27	TRBJ2-1	CASSLRGNNNEQFF	TGTGCCAGCAGTTTACGGGGGAACAACAATGAGCAGTTCTTC
-	-	TRBV7-2	TRBJ1-3	CASSPPLGSIRGGGNTIYF	TGTGCCAGCAGCCCCCCCCTGGGGAGTATCAGGGGTGGAGGAAACACCATATATTTT
-	few	TRBV28	TRBJ1-6	CASSYPVKNSPLHF	TGTGCCAGCAGTTATCCGGTTAAAAATTCACCCCTCCACTTT
-	-	TRBV9	TRBJ2-3	CASSVGGGATDTQYF	-
-	-	TRBV29-1	TRBJ1-1	CSVRQNQNTEAFF	TGCAGCGTTCGACAGAACCAGAACACTGAAGCTTTCTTT
-	few	TRBV2	TRBJ2-6	CASSELAFSGANVLTF	TGTGCCAGCAGTGAATTGGCTTTCTCTGGGGCCAACGTCCTGACTTTC
-	-	TRBV5-5	TRBJ2-7	CASSTSGTGSSYEQYF	TGTGCCAGCAGCACATCCGGGACCGGGAGCTCCTACGAGCAGTACTTC
-	once	TRBV5-4	TRBJ1-2	CASSFPGYIYGYTF	TGTGCCAGCAGCTTTCCAGGTTATATCTATGGCTACACCTTC
TRBD2	-	TRBV19	TRBJ2-7	CASSNPREGQAEQYF	TGTGCCAGTAGTAATCCCCGGGAGGGCCAGGCCGAGCAGTACTTC
TRBD1	-	TRBV6-6	TRBJ1-6	CASSLTLGQGNSPLHF	TGTGCCAGTTCCCTTACCTTGGGACAGGGTAATTCACCCCTCCACTTT
TRBD1	-	TRBV7-6	TRBJ1-2	CASSLGQGEAPHGYTF	TGTGCCAGCAGCTTAGGACAGGGGGAGGCGCCCCATGGCTACACCTTC
TRBD1	once	TRBV3-1/TRBV3-2	TRBJ2-7	CASITYRTGGLYEQYF	TGTGCCAGCATCACTTATAGGACAGGCGGTTTATACGAGCAGTACTTC
TRBD1	-	TRBV28	TRBJ2-7	CASSFRDRGFHEQYF	TGTGCCAGCAGTTTCCGGGACAGGGGATTCCACGAGCAGTACTTC
-	few	TRBV18	TRBJ1-1	CASSPQGNTEAFF	TGTGCCAGCTCACCCCAGGGGAACACTGAAGCTTTCTTT
-	-	TRBV6-6	TRBJ2-7	CASSPRDEQYF	TGTGCCAGCAGCCCCCGGGACGAGCAGTACTTC
TRBD2	-	TRBV27	TRBJ2-2	CASSPLASNTGELFF	TGTGCCAGCAGCCCACTAGCGTCGAACACCGGGGAGCTGTTTTTT
-	-	TRBV6-5	TRBJ2-5	CASSYFRGSGETQYF	TGTGCCAGCAGTTACTTTCGGGGGAGCGGAGAGACCCAGTACTTC
-	-	TRBV5-1	TRBJ2-7	CASSLGGTYEQYF	TGCGCCAGCAGCTTGGGCGGGACCTACGAGCAGTACTTC
-	-	TRBV5-4	TRBJ2-7	CASSLGQGEQYF	TGTGCCAGCAGCTTGGGGCAGGGGGAGCAGTACTTC
TRBD1	few	TRBV19	TRBJ2-3	CASSPPGQGPDTQYF	TGTGCCAGTAGCCCTCCGGGACAGGGACCAGATACGCAGTATTTT
-	-	TRBV24-1	TRBJ2-5	CATARGDRETQYF	TGTGCCACCGCCAGGGGTGACCGAGAGACCCAGTACTTC
-	few	TRBV7-8	TRBJ2-7	CASSRGQPTYEQYF	TGTGCCAGCAGCCGAGGACAACCCACCTACGAGCAGTACTTC
-	-	TRBV13	TRBJ2-3	CASSPRERRRTTVDTQYF	TGTGCCAGCAGCCCCCGGGAGAGGAGACGGACTACAGTAGATACGCAGTATTTT
-	-	TRBV2	TRBJ1-4	CASRGQGTNNEKLFF	TGTGCCAGCAGGGGGCAGGGGACCAATAATGAAAAACTGTTTTTT
TRBD1	-	TRBV5-6	TRBJ2-5	CASSSQTQGAVGETQYF	TGTGCCAGCAGCTCCCAGACTCAGGGGGCTGTAGGAGAGACCCAGTACTTC
-	-	TRBV11-2	TRBJ2-3	CASSLPLPSVPADTQYF	TGTGCCAGCAGCTTACCCTTACCGTCAGTTCCCGCAGATACGCAGTATTTT
-	-	TRBV2	TRBJ1-1	CASSEDRFRTEAFF	TGTGCCAGCAGTGAAGACAGGTTCAGAACTGAAGCTTTCTTT
TRBD2	few	TRBV4-2	TRBJ2-3	CASSHGLAGGPGTDTQYF	TGTGCCAGCAGCCATGGACTAGCGGGAGGGCCTGGCACAGATACGCAGTATTTT
-	-	TRBV6-1	TRBJ2-7	CASSDETRRFYEQYF	TGTGCCAGCAGTGATGAGACTCGTAGGTTCTACGAGCAGTACTTC
-	-	TRBV7-2	TRBJ1-1	CASSLGQLNTEAFF	TGTGCCAGCAGCTTAGGGCAGTTGAACACTGAAGCTTTCTTT